This TCR beta chain was recorded in a study of T cell clusters in autoimmune cytopenias. Findings and limits, study-wide: Comparing secondary cytopenia with chronic lymphocytic leukemia showed no cluster-lack signature, apparently masked by lymphoma repertoire.

About this clonotype: Its antigen remains unknown.

TRB was amplified from roughly 250 ng of peripheral blood genomic DNA per sample. TRB rearrangements were amplified by touch-down multiplex PCR with mixed TRB-A/B primers. TCRdb reprocessed the multiplex PCR reads, keeping one entry per CDR3 protein, no DNA. The repertoire table contains 9,500 to 15,000 distinct CDR3 sequences. Material: peripheral blood. The TCR was taken from a human donor with an autoimmune cytopenia or autoimmune hepatitis (not recorded which).

The CDR3 loop reads CASSARDSITGELFF. This chain links TRBV6-1 with TRBJ2-2; TCRdb proposes TRBD1, but this gene call is untestable without DNA. This CDR3 contains 15 residues. Germline values: CDR1 MNHNS, CDR2 SASEGT.